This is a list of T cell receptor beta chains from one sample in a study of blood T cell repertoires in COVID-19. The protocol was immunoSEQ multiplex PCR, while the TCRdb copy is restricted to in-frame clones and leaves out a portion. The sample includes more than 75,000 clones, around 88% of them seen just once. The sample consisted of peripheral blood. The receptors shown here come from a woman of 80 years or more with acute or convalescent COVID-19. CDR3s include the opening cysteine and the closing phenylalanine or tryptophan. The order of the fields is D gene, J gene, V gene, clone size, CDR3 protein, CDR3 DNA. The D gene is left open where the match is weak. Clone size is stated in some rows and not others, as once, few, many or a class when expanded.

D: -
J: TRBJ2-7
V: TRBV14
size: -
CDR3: CASSQDWRAEQYF
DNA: TGTGCCAGCAGCCAAGATTGGAGGGCCGAGCAGTACTTC

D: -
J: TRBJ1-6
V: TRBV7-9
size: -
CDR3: CASSLRQGGSPLHF
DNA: TGTGCCAGCAGCTTGAGGCAGGGAGGTTCACCCCTCCACTTT

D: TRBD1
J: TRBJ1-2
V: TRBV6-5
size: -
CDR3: CASSPTQGFYGYTF
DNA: TGTGCCAGCAGTCCGACACAGGGGTTCTATGGCTACACCTTC

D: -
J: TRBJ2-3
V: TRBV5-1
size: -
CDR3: CASSEQALPNTQYF
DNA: TGCGCCAGCAGCGAGCAGGCCCTCCCCAATACGCAGTATTTT

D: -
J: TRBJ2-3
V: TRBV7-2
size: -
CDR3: CASGLRGAGTDTQYF
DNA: TGTGCCAGCGGTCTACGAGGAGCGGGCACAGATACGCAGTATTTT

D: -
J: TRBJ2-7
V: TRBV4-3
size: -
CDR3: CASSQDTQRVLPGEQYF
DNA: TGCGCCAGCAGCCAAGATACCCAGCGTGTCCTCCCGGGGGAGCAGTACTTC

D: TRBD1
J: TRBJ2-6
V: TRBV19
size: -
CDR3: CASSPDRDSSSGANVLTF
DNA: TGTGCCAGTAGCCCTGACCGGGACAGCAGCTCTGGGGCCAACGTCCTGACTTTC

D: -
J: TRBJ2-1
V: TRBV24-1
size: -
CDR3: CATSEPGQEQFF
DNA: TGTGCCACCAGTGAACCCGGACAGGAGCAGTTCTTC

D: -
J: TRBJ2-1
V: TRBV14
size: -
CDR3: CASSQDVPSEPYNEQFF
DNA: TGTGCCAGCAGCCAAGATGTGCCTAGCGAACCTTACAATGAGCAGTTCTTC

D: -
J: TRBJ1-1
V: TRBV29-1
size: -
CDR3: CGGGHTEAFF
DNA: TGCGGGGGGGGCCACACTGAAGCTTTCTTT

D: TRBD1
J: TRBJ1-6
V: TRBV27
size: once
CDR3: CASSKGQGNSPLHF
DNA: TGTGCCAGCAGTAAAGGACAGGGGAATTCACCCCTCCACTTT

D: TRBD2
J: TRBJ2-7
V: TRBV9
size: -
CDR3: CASSVGGSGSSYEQYF
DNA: TGTGCCAGCAGCGTAGGGGGTAGCGGGAGCTCCTACGAGCAGTACTTC

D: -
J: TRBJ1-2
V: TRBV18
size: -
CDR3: CASSPSQRANERGYTF
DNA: TGTGCCAGCTCACCCTCACAGAGGGCTAACGAACGTGGCTACACCTTC

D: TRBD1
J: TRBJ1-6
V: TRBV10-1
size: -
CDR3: CATTLDRADSPLHF
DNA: TGCGCCACCACGTTGGACAGGGCCGACTCACCCCTCCACTTT

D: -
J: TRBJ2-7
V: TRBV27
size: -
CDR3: CASSWQGTYEQYF
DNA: TGTGCCAGCAGCTGGCAGGGAACCTACGAGCAGTACTTC

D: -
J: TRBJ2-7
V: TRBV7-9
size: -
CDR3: CASSLQLGGEQYF
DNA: TGTGCCAGCAGCTTACAACTAGGGGGCGAGCAGTACTTC

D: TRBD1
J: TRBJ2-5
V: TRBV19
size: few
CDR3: CASSIMTGLETQYF
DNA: TGTGCCAGTAGTATCATGACAGGGTTGGAGACCCAGTACTTC

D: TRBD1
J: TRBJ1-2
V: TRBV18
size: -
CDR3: CASTRTGANYGYTF
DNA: TGTGCCAGCACTCGGACAGGGGCCAACTATGGCTACACCTTC

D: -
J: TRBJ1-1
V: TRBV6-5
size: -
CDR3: CASTGRRRTEAFF
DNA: TGTGCCAGCACGGGGAGAAGGCGAACTGAAGCTTTCTTT

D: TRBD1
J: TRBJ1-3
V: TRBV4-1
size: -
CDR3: CASSQVGQGSGNTIYF
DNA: TGCGCCAGCAGCCAAGTGGGACAGGGCTCTGGAAACACCATATATTTT

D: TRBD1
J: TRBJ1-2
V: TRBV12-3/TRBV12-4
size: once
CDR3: CASYRQGVHGYTF
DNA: TGTGCCAGCTATCGACAGGGAGTACACGGCTACACCTTC

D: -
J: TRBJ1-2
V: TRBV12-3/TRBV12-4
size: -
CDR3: CASSPSGEYGYTF
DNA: TGTGCCAGCAGTCCTTCAGGGGAATATGGCTACACCTTC

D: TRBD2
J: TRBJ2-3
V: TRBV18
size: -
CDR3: CASSPGTSGRGTDTQYF
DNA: TGTGCCAGCTCACCAGGGACTAGCGGGAGAGGCACAGATACGCAGTATTTT

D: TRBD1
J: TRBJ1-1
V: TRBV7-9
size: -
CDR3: CASRSPGTAIHEAFF
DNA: TGTGCCAGCAGATCTCCCGGGACAGCGATCCATGAAGCTTTCTTT

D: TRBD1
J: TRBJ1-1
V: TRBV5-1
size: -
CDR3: CASSPRDRAMNTEAFF
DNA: TGCGCCAGCAGCCCTAGGGACAGGGCAATGAACACTGAAGCTTTCTTT

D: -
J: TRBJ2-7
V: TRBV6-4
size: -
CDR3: CASSARGGQGEQYF
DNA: TGTGCCAGCAGCGCCAGAGGGGGTCAAGGGGAGCAGTACTTC

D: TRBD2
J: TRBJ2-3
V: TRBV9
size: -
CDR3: CASSSGLAVTDTQYF
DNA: TGTGCCAGCAGCTCGGGACTAGCGGTCACAGATACGCAGTATTTT

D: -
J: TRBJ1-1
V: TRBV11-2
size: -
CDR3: CASSFPSQGGEAFF
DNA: TGTGCCAGCAGCTTTCCCTCTCAGGGCGGAGAAGCTTTCTTT

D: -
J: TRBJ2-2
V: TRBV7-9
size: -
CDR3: CASSQSGGNTGELFF
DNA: TGTGCCAGCAGCCAGTCGGGGGGCAACACCGGGGAGCTGTTTTTT

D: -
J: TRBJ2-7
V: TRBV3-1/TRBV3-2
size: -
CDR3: CASSLGHSAPYEQYF
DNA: TGTGCCAGCAGCCTCGGACACTCGGCCCCCTACGAGCAGTACTTC

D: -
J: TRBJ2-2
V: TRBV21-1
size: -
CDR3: CASSKACGRPFGTGELFF
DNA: TGTGCCAGCAGCAAAGCGTGCGGGAGGCCCTTCGGAACCGGGGAGCTGTTTTTT

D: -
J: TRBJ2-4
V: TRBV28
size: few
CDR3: CASLGGAKNIQYF
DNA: TGTGCCAGCCTAGGGGGAGCCAAAAACATTCAGTACTTC

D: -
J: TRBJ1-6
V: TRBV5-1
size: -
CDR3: CASSLVSGIYNSPLHF
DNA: TGCGCCAGCAGCTTGGTTTCAGGAATCTATAATTCACCCCTCCACTTT

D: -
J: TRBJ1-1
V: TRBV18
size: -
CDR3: CASSQNRDPPEAFF
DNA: TGTGCCAGCTCACAAAACAGGGACCCCCCTGAAGCTTTCTTT

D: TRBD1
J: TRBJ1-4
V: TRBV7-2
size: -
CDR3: CASSSRRAGGIEKLFF
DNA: TGTGCCAGCAGCTCCAGGCGGGCAGGGGGAATTGAAAAACTGTTTTTT

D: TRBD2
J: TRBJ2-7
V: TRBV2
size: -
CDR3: CASSGASGTYEQYF
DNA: TGTGCCAGCAGTGGGGCTAGCGGTACCTACGAGCAGTACTTC

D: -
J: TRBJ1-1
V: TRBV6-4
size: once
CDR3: CASRAGGPLGNTEAFF
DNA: TGTGCCAGCAGGGCCGGCGGGCCCTTAGGGAACACTGAAGCTTTCTTT

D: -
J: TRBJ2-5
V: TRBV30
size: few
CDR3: CAWSVPGHPTQETQYF
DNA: TGTGCCTGGAGTGTACCGGGACATCCAACCCAAGAGACCCAGTACTTC

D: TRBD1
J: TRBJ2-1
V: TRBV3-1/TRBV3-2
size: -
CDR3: CASSQGQGTYNEQFF
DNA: TGTGCCAGCAGCCAAGGACAGGGAACCTACAATGAGCAGTTCTTC

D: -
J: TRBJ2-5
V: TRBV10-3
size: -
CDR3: CAIRDQETQYF
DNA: TGTGCCATCCGAGACCAAGAGACCCAGTACTTC

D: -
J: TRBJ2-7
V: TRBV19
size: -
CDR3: CASSIGPGRNHEQYF
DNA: TGTGCCAGTAGTATAGGGCCAGGGCGTAACCACGAGCAGTACTTC

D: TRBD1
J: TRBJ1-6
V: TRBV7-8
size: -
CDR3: CASSYQQGSNSPLHF
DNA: TGTGCCAGCAGCTATCAACAGGGGAGTAATTCACCCCTCCACTTT

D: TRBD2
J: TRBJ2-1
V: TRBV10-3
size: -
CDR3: CAISDPGLAGDNEQFF
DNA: TGTGCCATCAGTGACCCGGGACTAGCGGGGGACAATGAGCAGTTCTTC

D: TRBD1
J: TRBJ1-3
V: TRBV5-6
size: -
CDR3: CASSYSMGTGNTIYF
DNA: TGTGCCAGCAGCTACTCTATGGGGACAGGGAACACCATATATTTT

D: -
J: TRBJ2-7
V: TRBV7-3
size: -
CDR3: CASSRTGNSYEQYF
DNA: TGTGCCAGCAGCCGAACCGGGAACTCCTACGAGCAGTACTTC

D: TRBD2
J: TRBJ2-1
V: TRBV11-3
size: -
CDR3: CASSSSGGQYNEQFF
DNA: TGTGCCAGCAGTTCCTCGGGGGGTCAATACAATGAGCAGTTCTTC

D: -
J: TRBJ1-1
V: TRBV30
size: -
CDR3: CAWSGLGAMNTEAFF
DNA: TGTGCCTGGAGTGGGCTGGGGGCAATGAACACTGAAGCTTTCTTT

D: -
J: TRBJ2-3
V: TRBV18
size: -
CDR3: CASSRTSTDTQYF
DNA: TGTGCCAGCTCGCGAACTAGCACAGATACGCAGTATTTT

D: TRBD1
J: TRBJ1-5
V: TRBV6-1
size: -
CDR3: CASSETGVDQPQHF
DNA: TGTGCCAGCAGTGAGACAGGGGTCGATCAGCCCCAGCATTTT